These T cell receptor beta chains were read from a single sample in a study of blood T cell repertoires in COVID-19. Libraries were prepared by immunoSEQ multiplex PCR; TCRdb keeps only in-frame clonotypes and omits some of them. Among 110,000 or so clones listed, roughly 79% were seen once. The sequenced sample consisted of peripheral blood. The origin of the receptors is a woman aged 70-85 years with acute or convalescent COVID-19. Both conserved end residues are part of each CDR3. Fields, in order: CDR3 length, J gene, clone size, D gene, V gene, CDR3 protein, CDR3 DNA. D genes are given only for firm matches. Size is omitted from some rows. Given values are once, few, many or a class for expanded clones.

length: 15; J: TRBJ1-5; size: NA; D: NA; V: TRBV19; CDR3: CASSRTVNSNQPQHF; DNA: TGTGCCAGTAGTAGGACAGTAAATAGCAATCAGCCCCAGCATTTT
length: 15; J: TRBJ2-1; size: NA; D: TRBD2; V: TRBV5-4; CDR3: CASSLSGLGINEQFF; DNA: TGTGCCAGCAGCTTGAGTGGACTAGGAATCAATGAGCAGTTCTTC
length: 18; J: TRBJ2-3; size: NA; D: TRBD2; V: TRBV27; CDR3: CASSPHPRGDMQADTQYF; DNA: TGTGCCAGCAGTCCACATCCTCGGGGGGATATGCAAGCAGATACGCAGTATTTT
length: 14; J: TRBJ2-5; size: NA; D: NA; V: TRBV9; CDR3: CASSVGPSLETQYF; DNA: TGTGCCAGCAGCGTAGGCCCTAGTCTGGAGACCCAGTACTTC
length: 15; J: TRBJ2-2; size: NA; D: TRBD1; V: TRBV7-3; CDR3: CASSPPTGGTGELFF; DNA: TGTGCCAGCAGCCCGCCGACAGGGGGGACCGGGGAGCTGTTTTTT
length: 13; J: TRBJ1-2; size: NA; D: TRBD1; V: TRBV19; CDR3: CASSVTGGYGYTF; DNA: TGTGCCAGTAGTGTCACAGGGGGCTATGGCTACACCTTC
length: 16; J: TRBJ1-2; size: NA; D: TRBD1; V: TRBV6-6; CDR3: CASSYPRDRGNYGYTF; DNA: TGTGCCAGCAGTTATCCCCGGGACAGGGGGAACTATGGCTACACCTTC
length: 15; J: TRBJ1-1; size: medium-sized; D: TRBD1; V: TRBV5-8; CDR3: CASSLSAGGNTEAFF; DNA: TGTGCCAGCAGCTTGTCGGCAGGGGGGAACACTGAAGCTTTCTTT
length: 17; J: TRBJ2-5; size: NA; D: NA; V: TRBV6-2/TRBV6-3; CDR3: CASSWSLIFTGRETQYF; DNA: TGTGCCAGCAGTTGGTCCCTTATCTTCACAGGGCGGGAGACCCAGTACTTC
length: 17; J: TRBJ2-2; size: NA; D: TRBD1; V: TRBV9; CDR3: CASSVVGTAFSTGELFF; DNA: TGTGCCAGCAGCGTAGTTGGGACAGCCTTTAGCACCGGGGAGCTGTTTTTT
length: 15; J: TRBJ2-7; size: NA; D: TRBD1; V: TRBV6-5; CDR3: CASSRTGPLEGEQYF; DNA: TGTGCCAGCAGCAGGACAGGGCCCTTAGAAGGCGAGCAGTACTTC
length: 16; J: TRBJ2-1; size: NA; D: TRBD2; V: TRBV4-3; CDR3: CASSQNSGTSYNEQFF; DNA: TGCGCCAGCAGCCAAAATAGCGGGACCTCCTACAATGAGCAGTTCTTC
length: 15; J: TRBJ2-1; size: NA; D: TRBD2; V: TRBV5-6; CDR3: CASSFPPGTSGSQFF; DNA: TGTGCCAGCAGCTTCCCCCCAGGGACTAGCGGGAGTCAGTTCTTC
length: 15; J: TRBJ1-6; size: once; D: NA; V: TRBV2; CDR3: CASSERTSGNSPLHF; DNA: TGTGCCAGCAGTGAACGAACGTCGGGGAATTCACCCCTCCACTTT
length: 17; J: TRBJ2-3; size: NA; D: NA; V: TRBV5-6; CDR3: CASSLAQSGEGTDTQYF; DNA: TGTGCCAGCAGCTTGGCCCAGTCCGGGGAGGGCACAGATACGCAGTATTTT
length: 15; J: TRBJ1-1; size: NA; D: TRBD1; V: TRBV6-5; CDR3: CASSYSGTGNTEAFF; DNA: TGTGCCAGCAGTTACTCGGGGACAGGGAACACTGAAGCTTTCTTT
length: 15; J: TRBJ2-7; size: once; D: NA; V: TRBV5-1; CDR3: CASSAGVGSTYEQYF; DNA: TGCGCCAGCAGCGCCGGGGTAGGGTCGACCTACGAGCAGTACTTC
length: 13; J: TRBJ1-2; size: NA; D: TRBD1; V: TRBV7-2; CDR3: CASSLGQGSGYTF; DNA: TGTGCCAGCAGCTTGGGACAGGGGTCTGGCTACACCTTC
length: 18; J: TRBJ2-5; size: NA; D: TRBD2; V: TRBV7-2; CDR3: CASSSGLAGGRGGETQYF; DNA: TGTGCCAGCAGTTCAGGGCTAGCGGGGGGGCGCGGTGGAGAGACCCAGTACTTC
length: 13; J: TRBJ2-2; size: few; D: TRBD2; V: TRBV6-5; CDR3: CASRTGGTGELFF; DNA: TGTGCCAGCCGCACCGGGGGGACCGGGGAGCTGTTTTTT